In this sample, the clone carrying this TCR beta chain turned up many times. The CDR3 covers 14 residues. The ends were cut back, 0 bases at V and 11 bases at J, with 14 bases in the middle. Germline CDR1 MNHNY, CDR2 SVGAGI (reference sequence). Individual cDNA molecules received unique molecular identifiers in the library. Authors' methods: Counts of TCRs in each sample centred on a median of around 99,000 and extended from around 24,000 to 710,000. TCRdb recomputed calls from the RACE reads with MiXCR, one row per CDR3 protein. The authors' filters were not applied to this entry. There are some 46,000 distinct CDR3 sequences in the sample; around 4.5% occur only once, and 1.5% to 2% lies in the top ten. Time point defined: healthy volunteer bleed at 2 weeks. The template was total RNA from unfractionated whole blood. This sample was included in a study of human T cells and chemical hapten exposure. Study overall: TCR yield per sample varied, mainly due to pooled library volumes.

The sequenced material came from whole blood. This chain uses TRBV6-6 with TRBJ1-5; maybe TRBD1 (6 bases). The receptor was isolated from a female donor in good health. Some clones in this sample may be carry-over from other donors' samples. The CDR3 bases are TGTGCCAGCAGTTACTCGGTGTCAGGGGAAGCCCAGCATTTT. Translation: CASSYSVSGEAQHF.